The 30 T cell receptor beta chains presented below share a single source sample, sequenced in a study of immune evolution from preneoplasia to lung adenocarcinoma. Sequencing used immunoSEQ multiplex PCR; TCRdb keeps in-frame clones, though not all of them. The profile shows 8,000 or so clones, more than 75% of them singletons. The specimen was FFPE minimally invasive lung adenocarcinoma tissue. These TCRs come from a donor of 70 years or more with lung adenocarcinoma.

Only one count was recorded for this clone. The rearrangement joins TRBV6-1 to TRBJ1-5; D is unresolved. Looked up from germline, CDR1 is MNHNS and CDR2 is SASEGT. Trimming stripped 1 base from V and 2 bases from J, with 15 bases between. CDR3 length equals 17 residues. CDR3 coding DNA: TGTGCCAGCAGTGAAGAAATCGGAGGGAGACGCAATCAGCCCCAGCATTTT. Its translation: CASSEEIGGRRNQPQHF.

This clone ranks as medium-sized (0.01 to 0.1%). The chain uses TRBV5-4 and TRBJ2-3, with 11 positions matching TRBD2. The V gene's germline CDR1 is SGHNT and CDR2 YYREEE (reference sequence). This CDR3 is built from 18 residues. Trimming removed 0 bases from V and 0 bases from J; junction bases left unmatched: 6. The CDR3 bases are TGTGCCAGCAGCTTGGGCGGTCTAGCGGGGGGAAGCACAGATACGCAGTATTTT. Its protein is CASSLGGLAGGSTDTQYF.

The chain uses TRBV7-6 and TRBJ2-1, with D possibly being TRBD2 (5 bases). The CDR3 runs to 13 residues. Trimming took 5 bases from V and 5 from J, leaving 10 bases between them. Germline V lookup: CDR1 SGHVS, CDR2 FNYEAQ. The CDR3 DNA reads TGTGCCAGCAGCGCAGAGGAGGACAATGAGCAGTTCTTC. It is translated as CASSAEEDNEQFF.

The CDR3 loop reads CASSLGQGSYEQYF. CDR3 DNA sequence: TGTGCCAGCAGTTTAGGACAGGGGTCGTACGAGCAGTACTTC. The V gene is TRBV27, the J gene TRBJ2-7, with TRBD1 matching over 9 bases. V lost 2 bases and J lost 4; bases outside the gene matches: 3. CDR3 length: 14 residues. Germline V gene data show CDR1 as MNHEY and CDR2 as SMNVEV (reference sequence).

In DNA, the CDR3 is TGTGCCAGCTCACCACTTGTCGGAGGGGGAGTCGAGCAGTACTTC. This sequence encodes CASSPLVGGGVEQYF. The J gene is TRBJ2-7, the V gene TRBV18; TRBD1 or TRBD2 may be the D gene (6 bases each). V lost 1 base and J 6 bases, leaving 16 bases between the germline ends. Germline V CDR1 and CDR2: KGHSH, LQKENI. The CDR3 is made up of 15 amino acids.

The rearrangement joins TRBV28 to TRBJ2-7; 7 bases match TRBD2. The CDR3 length is 16 residues. Germline CDR1 is MDHEN and CDR2 is SYDVKM. The trim removed 10 bases at V and 0 bases at J, leaving 15 bases unmatched. CDR3 region: CATTSPASGSSYEQYF. For the CDR3, the DNA is TGTGCCACCACATCCCCTGCTAGCGGAAGCTCCTACGAGCAGTACTTC.

Concerning this clone: An end of the junction differs from the germline gene, which may be a read error. The chain couples TRBV28 to TRBJ1-2; D not resolved. Germline V CDR1 and CDR2: MDHEN, SYDVKM. CDR3 length: 14 amino acids. The CDR3: CAGSFPPTGYGYTF. Here the CDR3 DNA reads TGTGCCGGCAGTTTCCCGCCGACGGGTTATGGCTACACCTTC.

V is TRBV6-6 and J is TRBJ2-7; 11 bases match TRBD2. Germline V gene data show CDR1 as MNHNY and CDR2 as SVGAGI (reference sequence). The length of the CDR3 is 15 residues. J gave up 3 bases and V 7 bases, and 8 bases lay outside the gene matches. This CDR3 is CASTRGLAGGYEQYF. The CDR3 nucleotides read TGTGCCAGCACCCGAGGTCTAGCGGGGGGCTACGAGCAGTACTTC.

V gene TRBV4-1 combines with J gene TRBJ2-7, with 11 bases lining up with TRBD1. Trimming removed 4 bases from V and 4 bases from J; junction bases left unmatched: 6. The germline V gene encodes CDR1 MGHRA and CDR2 YSYEKL. This CDR3 contains 15 residues. This CDR3 reads CASSPGQGAGYEQYF. The CDR3 DNA is TGCGCCAGCAGCCCCGGACAGGGGGCGGGTTACGAGCAGTACTTC.

V usage is TRBV2 and J usage is TRBJ1-2; D not resolved. CDR3 length equals 11 residues. V was shortened by 2 bases and J by 8 bases, with 6 bases between the two germline ends. The V gene's germline CDR1 is SNHLY and CDR2 FYNNEI. CDR3: CASSETWGYTF. The DNA for the CDR3 is TGTGCCAGCAGTGAAACGTGGGGCTACACCTTC.

The chain couples TRBV4-1 to TRBJ2-3, with 14 bases matching TRBD2. Trimming cost V 2 bases and J 0 bases; bases outside gene matches: 10. The CDR3 extends over 20 amino acids. Germline V gives CDR1 MGHRA, CDR2 YSYEKL. The CDR3 DNA is TGCGCCAGCAGCCAACCGGGACTAGCGGGAGCGGGTGGAAGCACAGATACGCAGTATTTT. Its protein is CASSQPGLAGAGGSTDTQYF.

The J gene is TRBJ2-2, the V gene TRBV7-3; a possible D gene is TRBD1 (7 bases). Germline lookup yields CDR1 SGHTA and CDR2 FQGTGA. This CDR3 spans 16 amino acids. Trimming stripped 1 base from V and 2 bases from J, with 11 bases between. Here the CDR3 reads CASSLMEGANTGELFF. CDR3 sequence (DNA): TGTGCCAGCAGCTTAATGGAGGGGGCAAACACCGGGGAGCTGTTTTTT.

This clone was seen a single time. This chain joins TRBV28 and TRBJ2-7, with TRBD2 as a possible D gene (5 bases). The CDR3 runs 13 residues. Trimming stripped 6 bases from V and 1 base from J, with 10 bases between. Germline V gene sequence: CDR1 MDHEN, CDR2 SYDVKM. The CDR3 DNA reads TGTGCCAGCAGACCACCGGGATCCTACGAGCAGTACTTC. Translation: CASRPPGSYEQYF.

This clone occurred a few times. The chain couples TRBV11-2 to TRBJ2-7, with 7 positions matching TRBD1. The V and J ends lost 0 bases and 0 bases, in that order; junction bases with no gene match: 11. CDR1 SGHAT and CDR2 FQNNGV come from the germline V gene. The CDR3 sequence is 18 residues long. The CDR3 spells CASSLEGRRTGPSYEQYF. CDR3 nucleotides: TGTGCCAGCAGCTTAGAGGGGCGGCGGACAGGTCCCTCCTACGAGCAGTACTTC.

The rearrangement links TRBV18 to TRBJ2-2; 9 bases are a match to TRBD1. There are 16 residues in the CDR3. Germline V lookup: CDR1 KGHSH, CDR2 LQKENI. V lost 3 bases and J lost 6; bases outside the gene matches: 8. CDR3 in amino acids: CASSPIETGGAGELFF. The CDR3 nucleotides read TGTGCCAGCTCACCTATCGAGACAGGGGGAGCCGGGGAGCTGTTTTTT.

The chain links TRBV7-4 to TRBJ2-7; 7 bases are shared with TRBD1. The V segment lost 3 bases and the J segment 3 bases; nucleotides outside the gene matches: 8. The CDR3 is 15 amino acids. In germline, CDR1 is SGHVT, CDR2 SQSDAQ. CDR3 sequence (DNA): TGTGCCAGCAGCTTCGGGACAGTATCTTTCTACGAGCAGTACTTC. Encoded protein: CASSFGTVSFYEQYF.

The chain links TRBV4-1 to TRBJ2-6; 11 nucleotides line up with TRBD2. Germline V lookup: CDR1 MGHRA, CDR2 YSYEKL. V lost 2 bases and J lost 0; bases outside the gene matches: 6. The CDR3 totals 19 residues. CDR3 DNA sequence: TGCGCCAGCAGCCAACTGGGACTAGCGGACCCCTCTGGGGCCAACGTCCTGACTTTC. Its translation: CASSQLGLADPSGANVLTF.

The chain links TRBV28 to TRBJ1-1, with D perhaps matching TRBD1 (6 bases). The germline V gene has CDR1 MDHEN and CDR2 SYDVKM. The CDR3 totals 12 residues. The V gene lost 6 bases and the J gene lost 12 bases, with 17 bases spanning the gap. The CDR3 sequence: CASSTGQSRTFF. CDR3 DNA sequence: TGTGCCAGCAGCACAGGACAGTCTAGAACTTTCTTT.

The table lists this clone with a few counts. The chain uses TRBV7-2 and TRBJ2-4; possibly TRBD1 for D (5 bases). The V gene's germline CDR1 is SGHTA and CDR2 FQGNSA. The CDR3 covers 14 residues. Trimming pared 1 base from V and 5 bases from J, leaving 9 bases between. The CDR3 sequence is CASSLDTGENIQYF. The CDR3 nucleotides read TGTGCCAGCAGCTTAGACACAGGCGAAAACATTCAGTACTTC.

The chain has TRBV11-2 and TRBJ1-4; D possibly corresponds to TRBD1 (5 bases). Trimming took off 5 bases at V and 2 bases at J, with 12 bases between the two ends. This CDR3 has 15 amino acids. CDR1 is SGHAT, CDR2 FQNNGV, per germline. CDR3 in amino acids: CASSAGRFTNEKLFF. CDR3 DNA sequence: TGTGCCAGCAGCGCAGGGAGGTTTACTAATGAAAAACTGTTTTTT.

The chain links TRBV2 to TRBJ2-3; 15 bases map to TRBD2. The CDR3 totals 18 residues. The junction had 13 bases not matched to a gene; V was cut back by 7 bases and J by 5 bases. Germline V gene sequence: CDR1 SNHLY, CDR2 FYNNEI. The CDR3 DNA reads TGTGCCAGCAAGCTTGGGGCTCCGGGACTAGCGGGAGGAGATACGCAGTATTTT. Translated: CASKLGAPGLAGGDTQYF.

This clone was recorded a few times. The DNA of the CDR3 is TGTGCCAGCAGTGAAGCGCTAGGGATTCAGCCCCAGCATTTT. Residues: CASSEALGIQPQHF. This chain joins TRBV2 and TRBJ1-5; D call uncertain. Per germline, CDR1 SNHLY and CDR2 FYNNEI. The V end lost 0 bases, the J end lost 6 bases, and 9 bases lay between the germline ends. The CDR3 sequence is 14 residues long.

This clone has only a few counts. This chain connects TRBV30 to TRBJ2-1; D possibly corresponds to TRBD1 (7 bases). The CDR3 runs 12 residues. The germline V and J ends were trimmed by 5 bases and 8 bases, with 13 bases remaining between them. In germline, CDR1 is GTSNPN, CDR2 SVGIG (reference sequence). The CDR3 reads CAWGIRGDEQFF. Written as DNA, the CDR3 is TGTGCCTGGGGCATCAGGGGGGATGAGCAGTTCTTC.

This chain uses TRBV6-1 with TRBJ1-2; tentative D call: TRBD1 (5 bases). V lost 8 bases and J 4 bases, leaving 14 bases between the germline ends. This CDR3 spans 13 amino acids. The germline V gene has CDR1 MNHNS and CDR2 SASEGT. CDR3 sequence: CASVEGLAYGYTF. DNA of the CDR3: TGTGCCAGCGTGGAGGGGCTAGCCTATGGCTACACCTTC.

The chain couples TRBV30 to TRBJ2-5, with 13 positions matching TRBD2. The length of the CDR3 is 15 residues. CDR1 is GTSNPN and CDR2 is SVGIG in the germline V gene (reference sequence). V gave up 2 bases and J gave up 2 bases; unmatched junction bases: 2. The CDR3 protein is CAWSRLAGGQETQYF. In nucleotides, the CDR3 is TGTGCCTGGAGTAGACTAGCGGGAGGACAAGAGACCCAGTACTTC.

The chain recombines TRBV21-1 with TRBJ2-4; the table calls TRBD1, which could not be checked here. TRBV21-1 is tagged as a pseudogene. CDR3 length: 15 residues. CDR3 nucleotides: TGTGCCACGACAGGGGGGAGACTAGCCAAAAACATTCAGTACTTC. Protein: CATTGGRLAKNIQYF.

CDR3 in DNA: TGTGCCAGCAGTTACTCGGAGGTGGCCGAGCAGTACTTC. This encodes CASSYSEVAEQYF. V is TRBV6-6 and J is TRBJ2-7; maybe TRBD2 (5 bases). This CDR3 contains 13 residues. Trimming left V 0 bases short and J 6 bases short, with 9 bases between. Germline V gene data show CDR1 as MNHNY and CDR2 as SVGAGI (reference sequence).

On this clone itself: One junction end does not reproduce the germline sequence, and a read error may be involved. J is TRBJ1-1 and V is TRBV29-1, with a tentative D call TRBD1 (6 bases). The CDR3 length is 8 residues. Per the germline V gene, CDR1 is SQVTM and CDR2 is ANQGSEA. Here the CDR3 reads CSASTGAF. CDR3 coding DNA: TGCAGCGCATCGACAGGAGCATTT.

The chain carries TRBV10-3 and TRBJ2-5; TRBD1 or TRBD2 may be the D gene (5 bases each). V lost 11 bases and J lost 5, with 18 bases in between. The CDR3 extends over 13 amino acids. Germline V gene lookup returns CDR1 ENHRY and CDR2 SYGVKD. CDR3 in amino acids: CASSRDPGETQYF. In nucleotides, the CDR3 is TGTGCCTCGTCCCGGGACCCCGGGGAGACCCAGTACTTC.

J is TRBJ1-1 and V is TRBV6-5, with 8 bases lining up with TRBD1. CDR3 length: 14 residues. Losses at the gene ends were 6 bases for V and 4 bases for J; bases not matched to a gene: 7. The V gene's germline CDR1 is MNHEY and CDR2 SVGAGI. The CDR3 is CASSRGQVRTEAFF. The CDR3 region has the DNA TGTGCCAGCAGCCGGGGACAGGTCCGCACTGAAGCTTTCTTT.